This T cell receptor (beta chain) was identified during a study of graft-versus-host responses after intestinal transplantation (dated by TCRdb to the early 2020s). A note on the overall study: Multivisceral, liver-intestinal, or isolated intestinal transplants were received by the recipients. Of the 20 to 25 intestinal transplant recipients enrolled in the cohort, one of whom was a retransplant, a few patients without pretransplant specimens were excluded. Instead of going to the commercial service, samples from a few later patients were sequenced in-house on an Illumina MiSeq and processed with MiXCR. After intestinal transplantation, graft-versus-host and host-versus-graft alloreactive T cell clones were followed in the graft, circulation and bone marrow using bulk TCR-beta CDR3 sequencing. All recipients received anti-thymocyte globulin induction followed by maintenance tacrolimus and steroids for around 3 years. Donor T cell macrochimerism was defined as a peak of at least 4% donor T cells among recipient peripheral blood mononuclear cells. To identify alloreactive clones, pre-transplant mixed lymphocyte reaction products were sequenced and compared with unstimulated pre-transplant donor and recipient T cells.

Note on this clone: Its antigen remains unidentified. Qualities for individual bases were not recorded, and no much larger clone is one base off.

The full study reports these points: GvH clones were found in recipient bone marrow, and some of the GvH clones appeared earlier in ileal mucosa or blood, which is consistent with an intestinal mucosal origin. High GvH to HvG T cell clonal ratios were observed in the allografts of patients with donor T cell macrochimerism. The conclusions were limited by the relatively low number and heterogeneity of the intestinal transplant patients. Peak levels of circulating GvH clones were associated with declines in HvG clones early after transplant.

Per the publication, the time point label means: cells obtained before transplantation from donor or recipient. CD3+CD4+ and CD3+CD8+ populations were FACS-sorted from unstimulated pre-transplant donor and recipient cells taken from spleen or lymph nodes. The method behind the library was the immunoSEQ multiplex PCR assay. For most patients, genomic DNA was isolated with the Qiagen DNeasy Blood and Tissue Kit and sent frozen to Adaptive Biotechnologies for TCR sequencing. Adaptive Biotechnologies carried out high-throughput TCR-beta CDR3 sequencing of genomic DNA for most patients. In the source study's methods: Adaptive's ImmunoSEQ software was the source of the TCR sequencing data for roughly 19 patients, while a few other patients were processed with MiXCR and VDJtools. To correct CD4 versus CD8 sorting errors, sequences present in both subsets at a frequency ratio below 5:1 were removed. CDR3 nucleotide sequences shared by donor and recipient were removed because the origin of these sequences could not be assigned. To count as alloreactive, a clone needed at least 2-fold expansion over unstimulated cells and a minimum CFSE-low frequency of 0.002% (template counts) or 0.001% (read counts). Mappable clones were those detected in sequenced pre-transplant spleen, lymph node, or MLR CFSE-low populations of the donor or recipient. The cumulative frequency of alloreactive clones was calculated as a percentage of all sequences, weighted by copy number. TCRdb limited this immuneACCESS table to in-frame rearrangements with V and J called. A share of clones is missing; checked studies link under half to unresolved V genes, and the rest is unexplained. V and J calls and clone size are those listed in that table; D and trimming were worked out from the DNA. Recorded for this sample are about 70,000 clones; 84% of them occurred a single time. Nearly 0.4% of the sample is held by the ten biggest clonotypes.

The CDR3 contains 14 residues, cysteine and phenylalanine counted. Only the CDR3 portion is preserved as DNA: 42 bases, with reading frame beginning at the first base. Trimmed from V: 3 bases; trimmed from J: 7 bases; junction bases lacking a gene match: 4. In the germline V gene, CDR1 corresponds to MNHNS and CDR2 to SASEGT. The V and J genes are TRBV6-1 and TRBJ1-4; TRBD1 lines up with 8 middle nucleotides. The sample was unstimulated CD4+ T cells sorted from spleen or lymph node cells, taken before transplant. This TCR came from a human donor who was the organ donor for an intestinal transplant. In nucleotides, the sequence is TGTGCCAGCAGTGAGACAGGGGTTCCTGAAAAACTGTTTTTT. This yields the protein CASSETGVPEKLFF.